These 25 T cell receptor beta chains originate from one sample sequenced in a study of T cell responses to AZD1222 COVID-19 vaccine. Clones were sequenced by immunoSEQ multiplex PCR, and TCRdb holds only the in-frame ones, with some missing. Of about 100,000 clones listed, about 89% are singletons. Sequencing was performed on peripheral blood, taken 28 days after the second AZD1222 dose. These TCRs come from an adult who received the AZD1222 COVID-19 vaccine.

In this sample, this clone turned up a few times. This sequence joins TRBV28 and TRBJ1-5, with D unclear. V lost 3 bases and J 3 bases, leaving 9 bases between the germline ends. The CDR3 contains 14 residues. CDR1 MDHEN and CDR2 SYDVKM come from the germline V gene. The CDR3 DNA is TGTGCCAGCAGTTTTAGGCATTTCAATCAGCCCCAGCATTTT. Translated: CASSFRHFNQPQHF.

The J gene is TRBJ1-4, the V gene TRBV30; D perhaps matches TRBD1 (6 bases). Germline V CDR1 and CDR2: GTSNPN, SVGIG (reference sequence). V gave up 1 base and J gave up 5 bases, with 11 bases separating them. This CDR3 region has 14 residues. CDR3 bases: TGTGCCTGGAGTGAAGCAGGGGAGAATGAAAAACTGTTTTTT. Its translation: CAWSEAGENEKLFF.

This chain links TRBV20-1 with TRBJ2-7, with D possibly being TRBD2 (6 bases). The CDR3 has 14 residues. CDR1 is DFQATT, CDR2 SNEGSKA, per germline (reference sequence). Trimming left V 3 bases short and J 1 base short, with 13 bases between. CDR3 coding DNA: TGCAGTGCTAGTCCCCTAGCGCTATCCTACGAGCAGTACTTC. It codes for CSASPLALSYEQYF.

The V gene is TRBV21-1, the J gene TRBJ1-1. TRBV21-1 is a pseudogene segment. This CDR3 spans 13 amino acids. In nucleotides, the CDR3 is TGTGCCAGCAGCTTCGGAGAGGTCACTGAAGCTTTCTTT. This sequence encodes CASSFGEVTEAFF.

V usage is TRBV9 and J usage is TRBJ2-7; D is tentatively TRBD1 or TRBD2 (5 bases each). This CDR3 is 17 amino acids long. Germline lookup yields CDR1 SGDLS and CDR2 YYNGEE. V gave up 0 bases and J gave up 2 bases, with 18 bases separating them. CDR3 bases: TGTGCCAGCAGCGTAGGGTCGGGACCTGAACCCCCCTACGAGCAGTACTTC. This sequence encodes CASSVGSGPEPPYEQYF.

V gene TRBV10-3 combines with J gene TRBJ2-7, with 11 positions matching TRBD1. Germline loops: CDR1 ENHRY, CDR2 SYGVKD. This CDR3 comprises 14 residues. After removal of 4 bases from V and 5 bases from J, the junction contained 4 bases not matched to a gene. In DNA, the CDR3 is TGTGCCATCAGTGCGGGACAGGGGGTGAACGAGCAGTACTTC. Amino acid sequence: CAISAGQGVNEQYF.

The chain joins TRBV7-9 to TRBJ1-2; 8 positions match TRBD1. The CDR3 consists of 15 residues. V lost 5 bases and J lost 6; bases outside the gene matches: 11. Germline CDR1 reads SEHNR; CDR2 reads FQNEAQ (reference sequence). The CDR3 spells CASSLDRAFSNGYTF. CDR3 in DNA: TGTGCCAGCAGCCTGGACAGGGCTTTTTCGAATGGCTACACCTTC.

The J gene is TRBJ1-5, the V gene TRBV7-2, with TRBD1 identical over 8 bases. CDR3 length: 18 amino acids. CDR1 is SGHTA, CDR2 FQGNSA, per germline. The trim removed 1 base at V and 4 bases at J, leaving 12 bases unmatched. CDR3 in DNA: TGTGCCAGCAGCTTAGTGGGCAGGGGGCGCGGGTGGAATCAGCCCCAGCATTTT. It is translated as CASSLVGRGRGWNQPQHF.

The rearrangement uses TRBV19 and TRBJ1-1; TRBD1 might be the D (5 bases). CDR1 is LNHDA and CDR2 is SQIVND in the germline V gene (reference sequence). The CDR3 runs 18 residues. The V end lost 0 bases, the J end lost 0 bases, and 17 bases lay between the germline ends. The CDR3, as DNA: TGTGCCAGTAGTATAGAGAGGGACGGGGCCCACATGAACACTGAAGCTTTCTTT. This codes for CASSIERDGAHMNTEAFF.

The V call is TRBV4-1, the J call TRBJ2-3, with D perhaps assigned TRBD1 or TRBD2 (5 bases each). Germline V gene lookup returns CDR1 MGHRA and CDR2 YSYEKL. This CDR3 comprises 15 residues. V shed 6 bases and J shed 0 bases, with 13 bases lying between them. The DNA for the CDR3 is TGCGCCAGCAGTCTTTGGGGGTCTAGCACAGATACGCAGTATTTT. Translated, it gives CASSLWGSSTDTQYF.

The gene calls are TRBV9 and TRBJ2-1; maybe TRBD2 (6 bases). The V end lost 4 bases, the J end lost 8 bases, and 19 bases lay between the germline ends. This CDR3 is 15 amino acids long. CDR1 and CDR2 (germline): SGDLS, YYNGEE. CDR3 amino acids: CASSMRDSGFDEQFF. The CDR3 bases are TGTGCCAGCAGCATGCGGGATAGTGGCTTCGATGAGCAGTTCTTC.

The rearrangement uses TRBV5-1 and TRBJ1-1; D remains ambiguous. CDR1 is SGHRS and CDR2 is YFSETQ in the germline V gene. V was cut by 0 bases and J by 1 base, with 10 bases left in between. There are 15 residues in the CDR3. CDR3: CASSLEPAPNTEAFF. CDR3 DNA sequence: TGCGCCAGCAGCTTGGAGCCGGCCCCGAACACTGAAGCTTTCTTT. The full variable domain, with the rest looked up from reference TRBV5-1 and TRBJ1-1, is KAGVTQTPRYLIKTRGQQVTLSCSPISGHRSVSWYQQTPGQGLQFLFEYFSETQRNKGNFPGRFSGRQFSNSRSEMNVSTLELGDSALYLCASSLEPAPNTEAFFGQGTRLTVV.

The chain employs TRBV14 and TRBJ1-1, with D uncertain. The CDR3 sequence is 16 residues long. The germline gives CDR1 SGHDN, CDR2 FVKESK. With 1 base removed from V and 2 bases from J, the gap between germline ends came to 14 bases. CDR3 protein: CASSQVGLLANTEAFF. In DNA form, the CDR3 reads TGTGCCAGCAGCCAAGTCGGACTCCTCGCCAACACTGAAGCTTTCTTT.

J is TRBJ1-2 and V is TRBV27, with TRBD1 as a possible D gene (5 bases). The ends were cut back, 5 bases at V and 4 bases at J, with 23 bases in the middle. Germline-derived CDR1 and CDR2 are MNHEY and SMNVEV (reference sequence). This CDR3 spans 17 amino acids. The CDR3 DNA is TGTGCCAGCAGTCCTTATACCGGGGCCCTAGTAAGCTATGGCTACACCTTC. Its translation: CASSPYTGALVSYGYTF.

The rearrangement joins TRBV5-1 to TRBJ1-2; 10 bases match TRBD1. Losses at the gene ends were 4 bases for V and 4 bases for J; bases not matched to a gene: 7. The CDR3 is 15 amino acids. CDR1 SGHRS and CDR2 YFSETQ come from the germline V gene. The DNA for the CDR3 is TGCGCCAGCAGCAGAGACAGGGGGCGCGGCTATGGCTACACCTTC. Its protein is CASSRDRGRGYGYTF.

The chain is built from TRBV5-5 and TRBJ1-2, with 7 nucleotides matching TRBD1. CDR3 length: 17 amino acids. The V gene's germline CDR1 is SGHKS and CDR2 YYEKEE (reference sequence). The ends lost 6 bases at V and 6 bases at J; junction bases unmatched: 20. This CDR3 reads CASTITPGQLIRNGYTF. The CDR3 bases are TGTGCCAGCACCATAACACCGGGACAGCTTATCCGCAATGGCTACACCTTC.

This clone was seen a single time. CDR3 sequence reads: CASSLPGHSEQYF. The CDR3 DNA follows: TGTGCCAGCAGCTTACCCGGACACTCCGAGCAGTACTTC. This rearrangement joins TRBV12-3 or TRBV12-4 to TRBJ2-7, with D maybe TRBD1 (5 bases). CDR3 length: 13 residues. Trimming left V 6 bases short and J 6 bases short, with 15 bases between.

There are a few counts of this clone. The V call is TRBV10-3, the J call TRBJ2-4, with D maybe TRBD2 (5 bases). V gave up 0 bases and J gave up 1 base, with 13 bases separating them. The germline V gene encodes CDR1 ENHRY and CDR2 SYGVKD. This CDR3 has 17 residues. The CDR3 here is CAISESPARGAKNIQYF. In nucleotides, the CDR3 is TGTGCCATCAGTGAGTCGCCGGCCCGAGGGGCCAAAAACATTCAGTACTTC.

The chain joins TRBV5-4 to TRBJ2-7; D is uncertain. V lost 4 bases to trimming and J lost 6 bases, with 20 bases between them. Germline loops: CDR1 SGHNT, CDR2 YYREEE (reference sequence). The CDR3 consists of 15 residues. CDR3 sequence reads: CASSKIGQTLSEQYF. CDR3 coding DNA: TGTGCCAGCAGCAAAATCGGGCAGACCCTCTCCGAGCAGTACTTC.

V usage is TRBV6-5 and J usage is TRBJ1-2, with D perhaps matching TRBD1 (5 bases). Germline CDR1 is MNHEY and CDR2 is SVGAGI. The CDR3 is 13 amino acids. Trimming shortened V by 2 bases and J by 8 bases, and 12 bases separated the two germline ends. CDR3 nucleotide sequence: TGTGCCAGCAGTTACCTCAGGGAGGTCGGCTACACCTTC. Translation gives CASSYLREVGYTF.

This sequence joins TRBV3-1 (or the pseudogene TRBV3-2) and TRBJ1-6, with 7 bases fitting TRBD1. This CDR3 contains 21 residues. Germline V gene sequence: CDR1 LGHDT, CDR2 YNNKEL (reference sequence). J lost 0 bases, V lost 4 bases, and 18 bases had no gene match. CDR3 sequence reads: CASSRTGYGTASRSYNSPLHF. As DNA, the CDR3 is TGTGCCAGCAGCCGGACCGGATACGGGACAGCATCACGCTCCTATAATTCACCCCTCCACTTT.

The V gene is TRBV2, the J gene TRBJ1-5; a possible D gene is TRBD1 (5 bases). CDR1 and CDR2 (germline): SNHLY, FYNNEI. Trimming took 6 bases from V and 0 from J, leaving 12 bases between them. The CDR3 is 15 amino acids. The DNA of the CDR3 is TGTGCCAGCAGGGCGTTCAGGGATAGCAATCAGCCCCAGCATTTT. Translated: CASRAFRDSNQPQHF.

This clone is a singleton in its sample. V usage is TRBV6-5 and J usage is TRBJ1-1; D call uncertain. The V gene lost 2 bases and the J gene lost 6 bases, with 13 bases spanning the gap. The germline CDR1 and CDR2 sequences are MNHEY and SVGAGI. This CDR3 has 14 residues. The CDR3 is CASSYGPVNPEAFF. DNA for the CDR3: TGTGCCAGCAGTTACGGACCCGTCAATCCTGAAGCTTTCTTT.

The rearrangement joins TRBV7-9 to TRBJ1-2, with unresolved D. V lost 1 base and J 5 bases, leaving 8 bases between the germline ends. The CDR3 is 13 amino acids. Germline CDR1 reads SEHNR; CDR2 reads FQNEAQ (reference sequence). The CDR3 bases are TGTGCCAGCAGCTTAGGAGTGACATATGGCTACACCTTC. Translated: CASSLGVTYGYTF. Variable domain in full (rest from reference TRBV7-9 and TRBJ1-2): DTGVSQNPRHKITKRGQNVTFRCDPISEHNRLYWYRQTLGQGPEFLTYFQNEAQLEKSRLLSDRFSAERPKGSFSTLEIQRTEQGDSAMYLCASSLGVTYGYTFGSGTRLTVV.

This clone was observed once. The rearrangement joins TRBV5-4 to TRBJ2-6; 10 bases match TRBD1. Losses at the gene ends were 6 bases for V and 0 bases for J; bases not matched to a gene: 6. From germline, CDR1 is SGHNT and CDR2 YYREEE (reference sequence). The CDR3 sequence is 17 residues long. Here the CDR3 DNA reads TGTGCCAGCATCCCAGACAGGGGGCCCTCTGGGGCCAACGTCCTGACTTTC. It yields the protein CASIPDRGPSGANVLTF. Drawing the rest from reference TRBV5-4 and TRBJ2-6, the complete variable domain is ETGVTQSPTHLIKTRGQQVTLRCSSQSGHNTVSWYQQALGQGPQFIFQYYREEENGRGNFPPRFSGLQFPNYSSELNVNALELDDSALYLCASIPDRGPSGANVLTFGAGSRLTVL.